This TCR beta chain derives from a study of blood T cells in healthy people across ages. Study background: There was about one barcoded beta molecule captured by template switching per two T cells.

Concerning this clonotype: Its antigen is unidentified.

It was with a sample-barcoded 5' primer and a J-beta primer mix that a second PCR of roughly 7 to 12 cycles was run. TCRdb re-called the 5' RACE reads with MiXCR, one entry per CDR3 protein. The sample has about 1,500,000 distinct CDR3 sequences, around two fifths seen once; the top ten hold 7.9%. Looked up from germline, CDR1 is DFQATT and CDR2 is SNEGSKA (reference sequence). Trimming took off 0 bases at V and 1 base at J, with 9 bases between the two ends. The CDR3 is 14 amino acids. Study results and limitations: Lack of knowledge of donor CMV status possibly confounded expanded clonotype changes. TCR beta diversity per million T cells fell roughly linearly with age. The study found more naive CD4+ cells and higher diversity in long-lived than aged donors.

The sequencing input was blood. The clonotype comes from a woman younger than 30 in good health. The chain joins TRBV20-1 to TRBJ1-2; D perhaps matches TRBD1 (5 bases). The CDR3 protein is CSARDIDSNYGYTF. Here the CDR3 DNA reads TGCAGTGCTAGAGATATAGACAGTAACTATGGCTACACCTTC.